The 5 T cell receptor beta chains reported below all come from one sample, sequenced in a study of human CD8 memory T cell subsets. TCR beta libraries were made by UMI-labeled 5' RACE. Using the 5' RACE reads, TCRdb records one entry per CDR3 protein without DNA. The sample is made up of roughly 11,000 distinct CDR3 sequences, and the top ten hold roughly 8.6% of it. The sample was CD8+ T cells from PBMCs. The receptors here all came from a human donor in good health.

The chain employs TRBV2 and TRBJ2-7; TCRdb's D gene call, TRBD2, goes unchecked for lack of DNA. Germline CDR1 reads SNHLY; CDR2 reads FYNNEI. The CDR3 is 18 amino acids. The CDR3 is CASSVPGTSGSSDGEQYF.

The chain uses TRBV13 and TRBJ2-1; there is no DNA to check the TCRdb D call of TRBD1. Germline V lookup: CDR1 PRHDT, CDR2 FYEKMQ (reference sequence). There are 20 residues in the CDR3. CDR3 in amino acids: CASSLDLEESGGGSYNEQFF.

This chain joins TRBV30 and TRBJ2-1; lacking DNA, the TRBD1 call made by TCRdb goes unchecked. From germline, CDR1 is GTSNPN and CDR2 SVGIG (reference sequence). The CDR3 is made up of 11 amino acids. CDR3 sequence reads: CAWSVGQGSFF.

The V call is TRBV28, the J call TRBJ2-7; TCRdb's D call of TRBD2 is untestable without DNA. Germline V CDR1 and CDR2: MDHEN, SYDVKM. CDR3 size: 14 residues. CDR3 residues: CASSIEEGKYEQYF.

The CDR3 is CASSLAGGGGEQFF. The chain employs TRBV7-8 and TRBJ2-1; absent DNA, TCRdb's TRBD1 call cannot be checked. The germline V gene has CDR1 SGHVS and CDR2 FQNEAQ. CDR3 length: 14 residues.